The source of this TCR beta chain is a study of cytomegalovirus exposure and HLA in healthy donors. Study-wide context: The roughly 120 validation repertoires, a later analysis reported, used the same platform as the 666 first-cohort repertoires. Overall study results and limits: According to the study, 150 to 200 TCR beta chains were cytomegalovirus-associated. It was found in a later analysis that first-cohort TCR clusters tended to co-occur in the 120 validation repertoires. Reports credit the classifier with highly specific, highly sensitive diagnosis of cytomegalovirus status.

With regard to this clone: Its antigen is as yet unknown.

The trim removed 6 bases at V and 4 bases at J, leaving 8 bases unmatched. Germline CDR1 is MNHEY and CDR2 is SVGAGI. The CDR3 extends over 15 amino acids. Measured with immunoSEQ multiplex PCR; TCRdb has only the in-frame clones, and not every one. This table has 180,000 or so clones, about 87% appearing once. The chain joins TRBV6-5 to TRBJ2-1; 8 bases are a match to TRBD1. The sample taken for sequencing was PBMCs. This TCR was sampled from a woman between 25 and 40 years old in good health and CMV-seronegative. The chain's CDR3 is CASRSPGQGYNEQFF. In DNA, the CDR3 is TGTGCCAGCAGATCCCCCGGACAGGGATACAATGAGCAGTTCTTC.